The 28 T cell receptor beta chains below all came from one sample that was sequenced in a study of CD8+CD57+ T cells in acquired aplastic anemia. Genomic DNA templated the TCR beta VDJ and CDR3 profiling. In TCRdb, the reads were re-called with MiXCR into one record per CDR3 protein. The table has 450,000 to 550,000 distinct CDR3 sequences, roughly 34% seen once. Individuals selected for sequencing had exhibited CD8+CD57+ cell expansion on flow cytometry. The sample consisted of sorted CD4+, CD8+, or CD8+CD57+ T cells (not recorded which) from PBMCs. Every receptor here comes from a human donor with aplastic anemia.

In regard to this clonotype: This CDR3 fails to terminate in the conserved phenylalanine or tryptophan, so it likely reflects a read error. The DNA is omitted, as the CDR3 cannot be located on it reliably, and the CDR3 follows TCRdb's listing. The chain uses TRBV19 and TRBJ1-1; TRBD1, the table's D call, lacks a check against the DNA. Inclusive of both ends, the CDR3 amounts to 11 amino acids. The germline CDR1 and CDR2 sequences are LNHDA and SQIVND (reference sequence). The CDR3 reads CASSEPGQGFY.

This clonotype was counted many times. V and J are TRBV3-1 and TRBJ1-2; the D gene is possibly TRBD1 (5 bases). The CDR3 is 14 amino acids. From germline, CDR1 is LGHDT and CDR2 YNNKEL (reference sequence). Between the trimmed V and J ends, which lost 1 base and 8 bases, there was a span of 14 bases. The CDR3 DNA reads as TGTGCCAGCAGCCAAGGCGGGATTGGGGGAGGCTACACCTTC. It encodes CASSQGGIGGGYTF.

The V call is TRBV20-1, the J call TRBJ1-1; D remains unclear. The CDR3 totals 15 residues. The V and J ends lost 6 bases and 0 bases respectively, with 17 bases between them. The germline CDR1 and CDR2 sequences are DFQATT and SNEGSKA (reference sequence). CDR3 nucleotides: TGCAGTGCCGAAATAGGGTCGCGATTGAACACTGAAGCTTTCTTT. This codes for CSAEIGSRLNTEAFF.

A word on this clonotype: With a much larger clone just one base away, this may be a read error. V usage is TRBV9 and J usage is TRBJ1-6; 7 bases map to TRBD1. Per germline, CDR1 SGDLS and CDR2 YYNGEE. V was clipped by 1 base and J by 7 bases; unmatched bases: 8. This CDR3 is built from 16 residues. The CDR3: CASSVPPGQSNSPLHF. The CDR3 DNA follows: TGTGCCAGCAGCGTACCCCCGGGACAGAGCAATTCACCCCTCCACTTT.

This clonotype was detected ten times or more. The J gene is TRBJ2-7, the V gene TRBV7-9, with D possibly being TRBD1 (6 bases). Trimming took off 5 bases at V and 2 bases at J, with 16 bases between the two ends. This CDR3 has 15 residues. Per the germline V gene, CDR1 is SEHNR and CDR2 is FQNEAQ (reference sequence). CDR3 region: CASSVSGQPTYEQYF. The CDR3 nucleotides are TGTGCCAGCAGCGTATCAGGACAGCCTACCTACGAGCAGTACTTC. Full variable domain (outside the CDR3, taken from reference TRBV7-9 and TRBJ2-7): DTGVSQNPRHKITKRGQNVTFRCDPISEHNRLYWYRQTLGQGPEFLTYFQNEAQLEKSRLLSDRFSAERPKGSFSTLEIQRTEQGDSAMYLCASSVSGQPTYEQYFGPGTRLTVT.

Points on this clonotype: This likely comes from a read error, as the CDR3 has no conserved phenylalanine or tryptophan at its end. The J gene is TRBJ2-1, the V gene TRBV7-9; D is ambiguous. The V gene's germline CDR1 is SEHNR and CDR2 FQNEAQ (reference sequence). Trimming stripped 2 bases from V and 9 bases from J, with 8 bases between. The CDR3 is made up of 12 amino acids. CDR3 loop: CASSLLLPEQFL. In nucleotides, the CDR3 is TGTGCCAGCAGCTTATTATTGCCTGAGCAGTTCCTC.

The gene calls are TRBV19 and TRBJ2-3; 9 nucleotides match TRBD1. The trim removed 4 bases at V and 4 bases at J, leaving 6 bases unmatched. Germline assignment: CDR1 LNHDA and CDR2 SQIVND (reference sequence). CDR3 length equals 15 residues. The CDR3 sequence is CASSTGTGRADTQYF. The DNA of the CDR3 is TGTGCCAGTAGTACCGGGACAGGGCGAGCAGATACGCAGTATTTT.

This chain uses TRBV25-1 with TRBJ2-7, with 8 positions matching TRBD1. Trimming at V came to 6 bases and at J to 0 bases, leaving 7 bases not matched to a gene. Germline values: CDR1 MGHDK, CDR2 SYGVNS. The CDR3 consists of 15 residues. CDR3 sequence reads: CASSVGQDSSYEQYF. The DNA for the CDR3 is TGTGCCAGCAGCGTGGGACAGGATAGCTCCTACGAGCAGTACTTC.

In this sample, this clonotype turned up a few times. The V and J genes are TRBV2 and TRBJ2-2; 7 bases match TRBD2. Germline trimming cut 6 bases from V and 6 bases from J; bases unmatched to any gene: 7. The CDR3 has 14 amino acids. Germline values: CDR1 SNHLY, CDR2 FYNNEI. CDR3 DNA sequence: TGTGCCAGCAGGTCTGGGAGGGTTCCCGGGGAGCTGTTTTTT. It encodes CASRSGRVPGELFF.

This clonotype has a handful of counts. J is TRBJ1-5 and V is TRBV9; weak D call: TRBD1 (5 bases). The CDR3 has 15 residues. V lost 4 bases and J 0 bases, leaving 11 bases between the germline ends. Germline V CDR1 and CDR2: SGDLS, YYNGEE. In DNA form, the CDR3 reads TGTGCCAGCAGCCCGGGGGATAATAGCAATCAGCCCCAGCATTTT. Protein: CASSPGDNSNQPQHF.

The chain couples TRBV7-9 to TRBJ1-1; D uncertain. The CDR3 spans 14 residues. V lost 2 bases, J lost 1 base, and 8 bases lay in between. Germline V gene sequence: CDR1 SEHNR, CDR2 FQNEAQ (reference sequence). CDR3 bases: TGTGCCAGCAGCTTACACGGAGGGAACACTGAAGCTTTCTTT. This sequence encodes CASSLHGGNTEAFF.

About this clonotype: One end of the junction does not line up with germline, which may come from a read error. The chain combines TRBV7-2 with TRBJ1-1; weak D call: TRBD1 (6 bases). The CDR3 has 15 residues. CDR1 and CDR2 (germline): SGHTA, FQGNSA. CDR3 protein: CVSSLVAGVDTEAFF. CDR3 coding DNA: TGTGTCAGCAGCTTAGTTGCAGGGGTGGACACTGAAGCTTTCTTT.

With regard to this clonotype: The junction does not match germline at one end; this may be a read error. J is TRBJ2-7 and V is TRBV7-6; TRBD2 matches at 9 bases. Germline assignment: CDR1 SGHVS and CDR2 FNYEAQ. This CDR3 region has 16 residues. The CDR3 coding sequence is TGTGCCAGCAGCAAGGGGGGGTCTAGCGGGACCTACGAGCGGTACTTC. Translating gives CASSKGGSSGTYERYF.

This clonotype was observed a single time. The chain is built from TRBV25-1 and TRBJ2-7; 7 bases match TRBD1. After removal of 8 bases from V and 7 bases from J, the junction contained 11 bases not matched to a gene. The germline V gene encodes CDR1 MGHDK and CDR2 SYGVNS. The CDR3 sequence is 13 residues long. The CDR3 loop is CASASLTGNEQYF. In DNA, the CDR3 is TGTGCCAGCGCTTCTTTGACAGGGAATGAGCAGTACTTC.

The sample holds many counts of this clonotype. Here the CDR3 reads CASSFEGYGYTF. The CDR3 region has the DNA TGTGCCAGCAGCTTTGAGGGCTATGGCTACACCTTC. J is TRBJ1-2 and V is TRBV7-2; D is unresolved. V shed 3 bases and J shed 4 bases, with 6 bases lying between them. Germline-derived CDR1 and CDR2 are SGHTA and FQGNSA. CDR3 length equals 12 residues.

The genes are TRBV20-1 and TRBJ2-7; 12 nucleotides align to TRBD2. This CDR3 is 15 amino acids long. After removal of 6 bases from V and 1 base from J, the junction contained 7 bases not matched to a gene. CDR1 and CDR2 (germline): DFQATT, SNEGSKA (reference sequence). CDR3 nucleotide sequence: TGCAGTGCCAAGACTAGCGGGAGACCTTCCTACGAGCAGTACTTC. This sequence encodes CSAKTSGRPSYEQYF.

The sample holds a few counts of this clonotype. V and J are TRBV7-8 and TRBJ2-3; D might be TRBD1 (6 bases). The CDR3 spans 15 residues. CDR1 is SGHVS, CDR2 FQNEAQ, per germline. Deletions cut 2 bases from V and 6 bases from J, with 15 bases between. DNA for the CDR3: TGTGCCAGCAGCTTAAGTAGGGGGAAGGCGGATACGCAGTATTTT. Its translation is CASSLSRGKADTQYF.

This clonotype was picked up many times. The chain recombines TRBV29-1 with TRBJ2-7; weak D call: TRBD2 (6 bases). Germline V gene data show CDR1 as SQVTM and CDR2 as ANQGSEA. The CDR3 is 12 amino acids. V was trimmed by 6 bases and J by 2 bases, leaving 11 bases between them. The CDR3 nucleotides are TGCAGCGTGACCGGGACTCCCTACGAGCAGTACTTC. This gives the protein CSVTGTPYEQYF.

This clonotype was detected ten times or more. The chain joins TRBV19 to TRBJ2-6; 10 bases agree with TRBD1. The CDR3 length is 17 residues. The ends lost 4 bases at V and 2 bases at J; junction bases unmatched: 5. Germline CDR1 and CDR2: LNHDA and SQIVND (reference sequence). The CDR3 DNA sequence: TGTGCCAGTAGTACGACAGGGGGCCGGGCTGGGGCCAACGTCCTGACTTTC. Its protein is CASSTTGGRAGANVLTF. The whole variable domain, remainder taken from reference TRBV19 and TRBJ2-6, is DGGITQSPKYLFRKEGQNVTLSCEQNLNHDAMYWYRQDPGQGLRLIYYSQIVNDFQKGDIAEGYSVSREKKESFPLTVTSAQKNPTAFYLCASSTTGGRAGANVLTFGAGSRLTVL.

The chain recombines TRBV5-5 with TRBJ1-6, with 9 bases aligning to TRBD1. Germline CDR1 SGHKS, CDR2 YYEKEE (reference sequence). V lost 3 bases and J lost 11; bases outside the gene matches: 6. The CDR3 sequence is 14 residues long. Here the CDR3 reads CASSSGQGSPPLHF. CDR3 DNA: TGTGCCAGCAGCTCGGGACAGGGAAGTCCACCCCTCCACTTT.

This clonotype was detected ten times or more. The genes are TRBV7-6 and TRBJ2-2; D may be TRBD1 (6 bases). Germline lookup yields CDR1 SGHVS and CDR2 FNYEAQ. CDR3 size: 15 residues. V lost 7 bases, J lost 6 bases, and 18 bases lay in between. The CDR3 loop reads CASTTTDSFPGELFF. CDR3 in DNA: TGTGCCAGCACCACAACGGACAGCTTTCCCGGGGAGCTGTTTTTT.

This CDR3 is CASSATGGAYNEQFF. The DNA of the CDR3 is TGTGCCAGCTCAGCGACTGGGGGTGCGTACAATGAGCAGTTCTTC. V and J are TRBV7-2 and TRBJ2-1; D assignment may be TRBD1 or TRBD2 (5 bases each). The CDR3 totals 15 residues. V lost 8 bases and J 4 bases, leaving 18 bases between the germline ends. The germline gives CDR1 SGHTA, CDR2 FQGNSA. The whole variable domain, remainder taken from reference TRBV7-2 and TRBJ2-1, is GAGVSQSPSNKVTEKGKDVELRCDPISGHTALYWYRQSLGQGLEFLIYFQGNSAPDKSGLPSDRFSAERTGGSVSTLTIQRTQQEDSAVYLCASSATGGAYNEQFFGPGTRLTVL.

Turning to this clonotype: The junction does not match germline at one end; this may be a read error. The gene calls are TRBV6-5 and TRBJ1-2; D gene unclear. The CDR3 loop spans 17 amino acids. Germline V gives CDR1 MNHEY, CDR2 SVGAGI. CDR3 in amino acids: CASSYGLSGKQNYGYAF. In DNA, the CDR3 is TGTGCCAGCAGTTACGGGTTGTCGGGGAAGCAAAACTATGGCTACGCCTTC.

V is TRBV6-5 and J is TRBJ1-6; unclear D gene. Germline V lookup: CDR1 MNHEY, CDR2 SVGAGI. V was trimmed by 6 bases and J by 0 bases, leaving 12 bases between them. The CDR3 has 16 amino acids. The CDR3 spells CASRPPPASYNSPLHF. In nucleotides, the CDR3 is TGTGCCAGCAGACCCCCGCCAGCCTCCTATAATTCACCCCTCCACTTT.

The chain couples TRBV11-2 to TRBJ2-3; D unclear. CDR1 is SGHAT and CDR2 is FQNNGV in the germline V gene. V was trimmed by 5 bases and J by 7 bases, leaving 13 bases between them. This CDR3 region has 13 residues. CDR3 bases: TGTGCCAGCAGCCCCTCTGGAATGTATACGCAGTATTTT. It translates to CASSPSGMYTQYF.

The genes are TRBV5-6 and TRBJ1-1; a weak D match, TRBD1 (6 bases). Trimming took 1 base from V and 5 from J, leaving 12 bases between them. CDR3 length: 14 amino acids. Germline CDR1 reads SGHDT; CDR2 reads YYEEEE. The CDR3 spells CASSLTGSATEAFF. CDR3 in DNA: TGTGCCAGCAGCTTGACAGGGTCCGCAACTGAAGCTTTCTTT.

This clonotype showed up many times. The rearrangement uses TRBV10-1 and TRBJ2-3; 12 bases line up with TRBD1. Germline V gene data show CDR1 as WNHNN and CDR2 as SYGVQD (reference sequence). The J segment lost 1 base and the V segment lost 4 bases, leaving 9 bases of the junction unmatched. This CDR3 spans 18 amino acids. CDR3 in DNA: TGCGCCAGCAGTGTCGGGACAGGGGGCTTGCCGTGCACAGATACGCAGTATTTT. Residues: CASSVGTGGLPCTDTQYF.

This clonotype showed up just a few times. The V and J genes are TRBV19 and TRBJ1-2, with 7 bases aligning to TRBD1. The CDR3 is 10 amino acids. The germline V gene encodes CDR1 LNHDA and CDR2 SQIVND (reference sequence). CDR3 coding DNA: TGTGCTAGGACAGGAGATGGCTACACCTTC. Translated: CARTGDGYTF.